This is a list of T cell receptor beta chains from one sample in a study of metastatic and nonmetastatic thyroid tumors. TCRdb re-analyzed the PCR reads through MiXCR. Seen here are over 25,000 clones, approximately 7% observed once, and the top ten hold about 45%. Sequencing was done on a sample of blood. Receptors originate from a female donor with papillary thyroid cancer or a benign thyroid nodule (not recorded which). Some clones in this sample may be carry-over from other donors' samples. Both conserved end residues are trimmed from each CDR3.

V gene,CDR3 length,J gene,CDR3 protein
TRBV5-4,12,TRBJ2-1,ASSLVSGYNEQF
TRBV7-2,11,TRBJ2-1,ASSLDRYNEQF
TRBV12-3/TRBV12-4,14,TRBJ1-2,ASSQSPTGSDYGYT
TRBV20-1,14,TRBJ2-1,SARETGTDRDNEQF
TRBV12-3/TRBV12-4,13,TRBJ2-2,ASSLDGAGTGELF
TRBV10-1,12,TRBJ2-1,ASSPGGSYNEQF
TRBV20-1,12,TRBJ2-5,SARDPRSYETQY
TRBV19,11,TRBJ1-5,ASREEGHQPQH
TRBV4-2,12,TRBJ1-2,ASSQGQGAYGYT
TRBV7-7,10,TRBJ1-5,ASSSATQPQH
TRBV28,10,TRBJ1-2,ASSLNGYGYT
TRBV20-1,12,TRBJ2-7,SARVSRGGYEQY
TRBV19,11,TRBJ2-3,ASLAGRTDTQY
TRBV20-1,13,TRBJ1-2,SAREVDTVFGGYT
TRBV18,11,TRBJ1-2,ASSLIEGRGYT
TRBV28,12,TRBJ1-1,ASSLCGKGTEAF
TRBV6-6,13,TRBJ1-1,ASSYSKGAHIEAF
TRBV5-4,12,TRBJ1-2,ASSLVGTHYGYT
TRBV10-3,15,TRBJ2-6,AISLGQRISGANVLT
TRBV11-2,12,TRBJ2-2,ASSLEEGTGELF
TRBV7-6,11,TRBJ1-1,ASSFGPNTEAF
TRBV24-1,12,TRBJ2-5,ATSDFGGGETQY
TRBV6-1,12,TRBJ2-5,ASSEGQGRETQY
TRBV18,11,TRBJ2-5,ASSPSGGETQY
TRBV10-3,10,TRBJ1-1,AISELGNEAF
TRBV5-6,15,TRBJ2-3,AGGTSGGRLGINTQY
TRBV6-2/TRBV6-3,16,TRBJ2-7,ASSRDGGFTRGIYEQY
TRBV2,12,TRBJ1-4,ASIPGQLNEKLF
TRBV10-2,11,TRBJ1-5,ASVGGSNQPQH
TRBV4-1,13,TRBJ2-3,ASSQLAGGRDTQY
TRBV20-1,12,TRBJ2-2,SARDRGSTGELF
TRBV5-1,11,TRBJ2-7,ASSLLAVNEQY
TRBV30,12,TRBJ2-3,AWSELGYRDTQY
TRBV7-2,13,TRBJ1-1,ASSLGIIRNTEAF
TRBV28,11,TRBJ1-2,ASRQDSNYGYT
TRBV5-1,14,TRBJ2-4,ASRDRGQGAKNIQY
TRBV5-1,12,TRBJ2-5,ASSLGGRGETQY
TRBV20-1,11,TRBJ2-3,SARDWGADTQY
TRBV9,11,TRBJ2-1,ASDTQGYNEQF
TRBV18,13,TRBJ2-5,ASSPRGPLQETQY